These 4 T cell receptor beta chains came from one sample sequenced in a study of preoperative IRX-2 immunotherapy in early breast cancer (dated by TCRdb to about 2019). Library preparation employed the immunoSEQ multiplex PCR assay. Imported from immuneACCESS, the table was reduced by TCRdb to in-frame sequences with V and J called. These copies leave out some clones; in studies compared against another copy, an unresolved V gene accounts for under half, and the cause of the remainder is not known. Counted in this sample were tens of thousands of clones; roughly 77% of them appeared once. Roughly 1.3% of the sample rests with the top ten. Reading the label with the study, this specimen's treatment or condition is: preoperative locoregional IRX-2 cytokine immunotherapy. Sequencing was performed on lymph node tissue, taken after IRX-2 immunotherapy. These receptors originate from a human donor with breast cancer.

The chain links TRBV5-1 to TRBJ2-2; D possibly corresponds to TRBD2 (5 bases). The CDR3 covers 16 residues. The germline gives CDR1 SGHRS, CDR2 YFSETQ. V dropped 0 bases and J dropped 1 base, with 10 bases sitting between them. The CDR3 DNA follows: TGCGCCAGCAGCTTGGGTGAAGGACTGAACACCGGGGAGCTGTTTTTT. Translating gives CASSLGEGLNTGELFF.

The chain is built from TRBV19 and TRBJ2-2, with 10 bases that match TRBD2. The CDR3 totals 15 residues. CDR1 is LNHDA and CDR2 is SQIVND in the germline V gene (reference sequence). V shed 3 bases and J 5 bases; nucleotides not matched to a gene: 3. Here the CDR3 DNA reads TGTGCCAGTAGTATGGCAGCGGGAGGGACCGGGGAGCTGTTTTTT. This translates into CASSMAAGGTGELFF.

The gene calls are TRBV19 and TRBJ1-2, with D hard to call. V lost 5 bases, J lost 3 bases, and 13 bases lay in between. Germline CDR1 LNHDA, CDR2 SQIVND (reference sequence). CDR3 size: 14 residues. The CDR3 coding sequence is TGTGCCAGTAGTGGGCCCTGGGCAGACTATGGCTACACCTTC. Protein product: CASSGPWADYGYTF.

V usage is TRBV6-8 and J usage is TRBJ1-6; 8 bases agree with TRBD1. With V trimmed by 5 bases and J by 9 bases, 9 bases remained unmatched. The CDR3 extends over 15 amino acids. Germline V gene data show CDR1 as MNHGY and CDR2 as SAAAGT. CDR3 residues: CASSQRTGRSSPLHF. The CDR3 nucleotides are TGTGCCAGCAGTCAGAGGACAGGGAGGAGTTCACCCCTCCACTTT.